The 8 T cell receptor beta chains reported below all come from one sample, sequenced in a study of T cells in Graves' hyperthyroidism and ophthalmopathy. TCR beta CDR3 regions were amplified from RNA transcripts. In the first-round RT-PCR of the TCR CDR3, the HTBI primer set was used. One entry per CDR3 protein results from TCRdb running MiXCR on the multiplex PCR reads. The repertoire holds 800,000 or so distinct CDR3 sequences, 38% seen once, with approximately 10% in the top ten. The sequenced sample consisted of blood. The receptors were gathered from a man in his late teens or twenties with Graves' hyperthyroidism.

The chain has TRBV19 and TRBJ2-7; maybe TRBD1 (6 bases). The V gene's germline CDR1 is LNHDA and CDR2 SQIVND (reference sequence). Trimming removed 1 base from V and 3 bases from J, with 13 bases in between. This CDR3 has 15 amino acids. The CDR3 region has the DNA TGTGCCAGTAGTATAGGACGAGGGGGACGCTACGAGCAGTACTTC. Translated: CASSIGRGGRYEQYF.

The CDR3 region is CSARDRRTDAYEQYF. CDR3 DNA: TGCAGTGCTAGAGATCGTAGAACGGATGCCTACGAGCAGTACTTC. The chain recombines TRBV20-1 with TRBJ2-7, with D unresolved. Germline CDR1 reads DFQATT; CDR2 reads SNEGSKA (reference sequence). V was clipped by 0 bases and J by 2 bases, with 14 bases between them. This CDR3 contains 15 residues.

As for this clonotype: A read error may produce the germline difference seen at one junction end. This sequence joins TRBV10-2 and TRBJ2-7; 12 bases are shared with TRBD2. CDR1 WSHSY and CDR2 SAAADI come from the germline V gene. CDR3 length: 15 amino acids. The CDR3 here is CASSLRLAGAYEQYF. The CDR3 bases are TGTGCCAGCAGCCTAAGACTAGCGGGAGCGTACGAGCAGTACTTC.

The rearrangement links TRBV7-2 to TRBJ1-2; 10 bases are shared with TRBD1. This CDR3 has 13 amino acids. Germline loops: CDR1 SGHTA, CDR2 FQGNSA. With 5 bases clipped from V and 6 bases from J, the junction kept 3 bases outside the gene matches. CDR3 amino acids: CASSRQGAHGYTF. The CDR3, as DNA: TGTGCCAGCAGCAGACAGGGGGCACATGGCTACACCTTC.

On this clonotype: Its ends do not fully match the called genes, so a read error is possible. CDR3 protein: CAGSIGGEETQYF. CDR3 bases: TGTGCCGGCAGCATCGGGGGGGAAGAGACCCAGTACTTC. The chain has TRBV7-9 and TRBJ2-5; 8 bases are a match to TRBD2. Per the germline V gene, CDR1 is SEHNR and CDR2 is FQNEAQ (reference sequence). This CDR3 spans 13 amino acids.

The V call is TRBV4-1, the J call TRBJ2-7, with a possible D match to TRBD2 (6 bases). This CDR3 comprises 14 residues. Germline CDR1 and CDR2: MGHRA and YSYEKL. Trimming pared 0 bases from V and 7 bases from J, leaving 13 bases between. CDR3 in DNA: TGCGCCAGCAGCCAAGATGCCGATGGGGGGGAGCAGTACTTC. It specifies CASSQDADGGEQYF.

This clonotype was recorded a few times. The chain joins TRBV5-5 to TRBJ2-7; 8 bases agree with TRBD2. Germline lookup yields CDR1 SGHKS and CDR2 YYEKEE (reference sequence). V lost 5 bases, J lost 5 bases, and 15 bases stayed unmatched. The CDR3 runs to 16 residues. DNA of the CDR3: TGTGCCAGCAGGTCCTTGGCGTTCGGGAGGGAGGACGAGCAGTACTTC. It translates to CASRSLAFGREDEQYF. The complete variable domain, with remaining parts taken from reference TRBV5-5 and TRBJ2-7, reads DAGVTQSPTHLIKTRGQQVTLRCSPISGHKSVSWYQQVLGQGPQFIFQYYEKEERGRGNFPDRFSARQFPNYSSELNVNALLLGDSALYLCASRSLAFGREDEQYFGPGTRLTVT.

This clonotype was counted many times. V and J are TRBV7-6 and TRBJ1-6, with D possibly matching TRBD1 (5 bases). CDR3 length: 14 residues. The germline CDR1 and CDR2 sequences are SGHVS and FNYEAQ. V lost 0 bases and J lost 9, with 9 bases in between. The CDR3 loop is CASSLAGDLSPLHF. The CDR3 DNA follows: TGTGCCAGCAGCTTAGCCGGGGACCTTTCACCCCTCCACTTT.